This note documents a single TCR beta chain sequence. Its antigen is not identified. This sample is part of a study of OX40 agonist ivuxolimab in advanced cancers. Study-wide context: Prior therapy, whether anti-PD-1, anti-PD-L1 or anti-CTLA-4, was allowed, and roughly 44% had some.

General study findings and limits: Researchers did not determine the expanded peripheral T cells' antigen specificity. The study found that CD8+ T cells averaged more expanded clones than CD4+.

TCRdb's table, derived via immunoSEQ multiplex PCR, lists solely in-frame clones and lacks some. The sample shows about 22,000 clones, about four fifths of them seen only once. CDR1 and CDR2 from the germline V gene are SGHKS and YYEKEE (reference sequence). The CDR3 has 15 residues. Deletions cut 2 bases from V and 5 bases from J, with 17 bases between. Blood got drawn at baseline, again on cycle 4 day 1, and then on cycle 7 day 1. This TCR derives from an adult with an advanced solid tumor such as melanoma, head and neck, liver or kidney cancer. The source material was CD4+ or CD8+ T cells sorted from blood, sampled in a trial of the OX40 agonist ivuxolimab. The chain has TRBV5-5 and TRBJ2-7, with D tentatively TRBD1 (6 bases). Here the CDR3 reads CASSLVQGFGDEQYF. Here the CDR3 DNA reads TGTGCCAGCAGCTTAGTCCAGGGGTTCGGGGACGAGCAGTACTTC.